This T cell receptor beta chain was observed in a study of T cell responses to AZD1222 COVID-19 vaccine. Study conclusions and caveats: Dominant CD4 TCR responses targeted spike regions 160-218 and 743-854.

On this clone: What it binds is unknown.

The CDR3 contains 13 residues. Germline CDR1 and CDR2: GTSNPN and SVGIG (reference sequence). Deletions cut 0 bases from V and 4 bases from J, with 9 bases between. Assay used: immunoSEQ multiplex PCR; TCRdb lists only in-frame clones, some missing. This table has some 120,000 clones, approximately 83% appearing once. This chain uses TRBV30 with TRBJ1-1; the D is unclear. The receptor's source is an adult in good health. Source: peripheral blood, taken on day 0 of AZD1222 vaccination. CDR3 bases: TGTGCCTGGAGTGTACGACTAGGCACTGAAGCTTTCTTT. Protein: CAWSVRLGTEAFF.